This entry lists 14 T cell receptor beta chains sequenced from one sample in a study of T cells in Graves' hyperthyroidism and ophthalmopathy (dated 2019 in TCRdb). Library preparation was by multiplex PCR. Data came from an Illumina HiSeq 2000. TCR beta CDR3 regions were amplified from RNA transcripts. The TCR CDR3 was subjected to a first round of RT-PCR using the HTBI primer set and the Qiagen OneStep RT-PCR kit. TCRdb's own reprocessing of the public reads used fastp at Q25 and MiXCR and kept productive beta chains. Rows merge per CDR3 protein into single entries with the most common DNA and genes. The sample table holds approximately 690,000 distinct CDR3 sequences, of which roughly 20% were seen once. The ten largest clones represent 30% to 40% of the sample. Specimen: blood. Receptor source: a man aged 30 to 39 with Graves' ophthalmopathy.

Ten or more counts support this clonotype. This chain joins TRBV11-2 and TRBJ2-7, with D possibly being TRBD1 or TRBD2 (5 bases each). Trimming took 4 bases from V and 1 from J, leaving 8 bases between them. The CDR3 covers 13 residues. Germline lookup yields CDR1 SGHAT and CDR2 FQNNGV. For the CDR3, the DNA is TGTGCCAGCAGCTGGGACCAATCCTACGAGCAGTACTTC. Its protein is CASSWDQSYEQYF.

Comment on this clonotype: A much more abundant neighbour one base away suggests this may be a read error. This rearrangement joins TRBV6-2 or TRBV6-3 to TRBJ1-1, with D maybe TRBD1 (5 bases). The germline V gene has CDR1 MNHEY and CDR2 SVGEGT. This CDR3 region has 16 residues. Written as DNA, the CDR3 is TGTGCCGGCAGTCCAGAATACAGGTCCGGGGCCCTTGGGGCTTTCTTT. It yields the protein CAGSPEYRSGALGAFF.

A word on this clonotype: Because the CDR3's place on the DNA is in doubt, the DNA is left out and the CDR3 is given as listed by TCRdb. The chain combines TRBV5-1 with TRBJ2-3; the tabulated D call, TRBD2, remains unverified against the DNA. The CDR3 adds up to 15 amino acids, both ends counted. The germline V gene encodes CDR1 SGHRS and CDR2 YFSETQ. The CDR3 protein is CASSLVGTGTDTQCF.

The chain joins TRBV7-9 to TRBJ2-5; 8 nucleotides align to TRBD2. The trim removed 4 bases at V and 2 bases at J, leaving 9 bases unmatched. CDR3 length: 16 residues. Germline CDR1 is SEHNR and CDR2 is FQNEAQ (reference sequence). CDR3 protein: CASSSYGREVQETQYF. In DNA, the CDR3 is TGTGCCAGCAGCTCCTACGGGAGGGAGGTTCAAGAGACCCAGTACTTC.

The rearrangement joins TRBV9 to TRBJ2-6, with 7 positions matching TRBD1. CDR3 length: 15 residues. V was clipped by 3 bases and J by 2 bases; unmatched bases: 2. Per germline, CDR1 SGDLS and CDR2 YYNGEE. CDR3 protein: CASSGTGAGANVLTF. The CDR3 DNA reads TGTGCCAGCAGCGGTACAGGGGCTGGGGCCAACGTCCTGACTTTC.

As to this clonotype: This may be a read error: a much more frequent sequence differs by one nucleotide. The gene calls are TRBV12-3 or TRBV12-4 and TRBJ1-1; D not certain. CDR3 length: 14 residues. The CDR3 DNA is TGTGTCAGCACTCTCCGAGATGCGAACACTGAAGCTTTCTTT. It is translated as CVSTLRDANTEAFF.

The V and J genes are TRBV28 and TRBJ2-5; 12 nucleotides align to TRBD1. Looked up from germline, CDR1 is MDHEN and CDR2 is SYDVKM. Trimming removed 6 bases from V and 3 bases from J; junction bases left unmatched: 17. The CDR3 extends over 19 amino acids. CDR3 region: CASSTGTGGPTWEKETQYF. DNA for the CDR3: TGTGCCAGCAGCACCGGGACAGGGGGCCCCACCTGGGAAAAAGAGACCCAGTACTTC.

Only a few counts were recorded for this clonotype. J is TRBJ1-5 and V is TRBV30; 9 positions agree with TRBD1. V shed 5 bases, J shed 6 bases, and the junction held 11 bases outside the gene matches. The germline V gene has CDR1 GTSNPN and CDR2 SVGIG (reference sequence). The CDR3 has 15 residues. The CDR3 reads CAWGPGQGISQPQHF. DNA of the CDR3: TGTGCCTGGGGACCGGGACAGGGCATAAGTCAGCCCCAGCATTTT.

This clonotype was counted many times. V usage is TRBV12-3 or TRBV12-4 and J usage is TRBJ1-5, with unresolved D. The CDR3 runs 15 residues. The V gene lost 5 bases and the J gene lost 1 base, with 12 bases spanning the gap. The CDR3 loop is CASSMTGNSNQPQHF. DNA for the CDR3: TGTGCCAGCAGTATGACGGGAAACAGCAATCAGCCCCAGCATTTT.

This clonotype was detected a few times. The chain employs TRBV6-1 and TRBJ2-7; 7 bases align to TRBD2. The CDR3 runs 17 residues. With 4 bases clipped from V and 3 bases from J, the junction kept 15 bases outside the gene matches. Germline V gene lookup returns CDR1 MNHNS and CDR2 SASEGT. The CDR3 here is CASSVGGVGRDIYEQYF. The CDR3 bases are TGTGCCAGCAGTGTGGGAGGAGTGGGGAGGGATATCTACGAGCAGTACTTC.

V and J are TRBV6-4 and TRBJ1-2, with TRBD1 as a possible D gene (5 bases). CDR1 and CDR2 (germline): MRHNA, SNTAGT. The CDR3 length is 13 residues. Trimming removed 2 bases at V and 8 bases at J, with 12 bases between. CDR3 nucleotide sequence: TGTGCCAGCAGTGACCCCAGGGTCGGAGGCTACACCTTC. It yields the protein CASSDPRVGGYTF.

This clonotype occurred many times. Here the CDR3 DNA reads TGCAGTGCTAGAAGGGCGAATCCTAGCGGGAGATACAATGAGCAGTTCTTC. It encodes CSARRANPSGRYNEQFF. The rearrangement joins TRBV20-1 to TRBJ2-1; 10 positions agree with TRBD2. The CDR3 loop spans 17 amino acids. The J segment lost 4 bases and the V segment lost 2 bases, leaving 11 bases of the junction unmatched. From germline, CDR1 is DFQATT and CDR2 SNEGSKA (reference sequence).

This clonotype appeared a few times. V gene TRBV3-1 combines with J gene TRBJ2-4; tentative D call: TRBD2 (7 bases). Germline values: CDR1 LGHDT, CDR2 YNNKEL (reference sequence). This CDR3 contains 18 residues. V lost 4 bases and J 0 bases, leaving 19 bases between the germline ends. CDR3 bases: TGTGCCAGCAGCCTTCAAAGAGGGGGGGCTGTAGCCAAAAACATTCAGTACTTC. Translating it yields CASSLQRGGAVAKNIQYF.

This clonotype has ten or more counts. The V and J genes are TRBV2 and TRBJ1-2; TRBD1 is a possible D gene (5 bases). CDR3 length: 13 amino acids. V dropped 4 bases and J dropped 4 bases, with 10 bases sitting between them. The germline gives CDR1 SNHLY, CDR2 FYNNEI. CDR3 in amino acids: CASSVDRGYGYTF. The DNA of the CDR3 is TGTGCCAGCAGTGTTGACAGAGGCTATGGCTACACCTTC.